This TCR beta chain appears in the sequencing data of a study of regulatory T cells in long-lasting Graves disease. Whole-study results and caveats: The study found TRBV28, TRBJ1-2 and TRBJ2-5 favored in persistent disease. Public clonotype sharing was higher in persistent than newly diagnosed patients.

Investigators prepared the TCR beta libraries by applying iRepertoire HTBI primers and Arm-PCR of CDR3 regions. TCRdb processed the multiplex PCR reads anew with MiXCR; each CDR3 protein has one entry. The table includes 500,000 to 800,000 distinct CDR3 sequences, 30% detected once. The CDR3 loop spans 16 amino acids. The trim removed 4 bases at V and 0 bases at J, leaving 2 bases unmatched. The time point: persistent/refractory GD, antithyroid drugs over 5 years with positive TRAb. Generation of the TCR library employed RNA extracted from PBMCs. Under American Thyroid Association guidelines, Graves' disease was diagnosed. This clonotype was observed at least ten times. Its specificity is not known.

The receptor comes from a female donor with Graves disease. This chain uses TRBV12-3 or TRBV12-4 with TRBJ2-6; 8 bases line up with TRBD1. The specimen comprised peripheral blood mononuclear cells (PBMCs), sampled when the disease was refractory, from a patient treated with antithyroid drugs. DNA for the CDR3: TGTGCCAGCAGTTCCACAGGGGGCTCTGGGGCCAACGTCCTGACTTTC. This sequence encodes CASSSTGGSGANVLTF.